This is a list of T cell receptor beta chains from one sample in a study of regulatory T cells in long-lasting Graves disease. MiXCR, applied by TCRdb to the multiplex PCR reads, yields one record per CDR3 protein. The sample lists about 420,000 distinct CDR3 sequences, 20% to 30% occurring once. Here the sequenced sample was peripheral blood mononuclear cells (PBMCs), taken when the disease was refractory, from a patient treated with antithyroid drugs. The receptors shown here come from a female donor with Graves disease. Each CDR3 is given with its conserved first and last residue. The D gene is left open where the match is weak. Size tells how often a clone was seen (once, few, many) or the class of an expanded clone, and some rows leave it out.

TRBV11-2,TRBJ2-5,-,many,CASSSLGLLETQYF,TGTGCCAGCAGCTCTCTAGGACTATTAGAGACCCAGTACTTC
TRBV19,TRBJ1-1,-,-,CASTAPTRNTEAFF,TGTGCCAGTACCGCCCCCACAAGAAACACTGAAGCTTTCTTT
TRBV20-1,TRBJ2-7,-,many,CSAREGAREQYF,TGCAGTGCTAGAGAGGGGGCGCGCGAGCAGTACTTC
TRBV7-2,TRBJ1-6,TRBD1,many,CASSPDRVGDSPLHF,TGTGCCAGCAGCCCAGACAGGGTTGGGGATTCACCCCTCCACTTT
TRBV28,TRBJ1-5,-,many,CASRGQINQPQHF,TGTGCCAGCAGAGGACAGATCAATCAGCCCCAGCATTTT
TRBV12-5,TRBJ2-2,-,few,CASGLDSLWSTGELFF,TGTGCTAGTGGACTGGACAGTCTCTGGTCCACCGGGGAGCTGTTTTTT
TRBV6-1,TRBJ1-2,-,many,CASSTREDYGYTF,TGTGCCAGCAGTACCCGGGAAGACTATGGCTACACCTTC
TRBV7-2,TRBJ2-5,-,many,CASSPNGLVAQETQYF,TGTGCCAGCAGCCCCAACGGATTAGTGGCCCAAGAGACCCAGTACTTC
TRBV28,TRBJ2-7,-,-,CASSLQAEQYF,TGTGCCAGCAGCCTCCAGGCGGAGCAGTACTTC
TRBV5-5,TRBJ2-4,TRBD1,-,CASSLEVQGAAKNIQYF,TGTGCCAGCAGCTTGGAAGTGCAGGGGGCAGCCAAAAACATTCAGTACTTC
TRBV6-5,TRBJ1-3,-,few,CASSYGLSGNTIYF,TGTGCCAGCAGTTACGGCCTCTCTGGAAACACCATATATTTT
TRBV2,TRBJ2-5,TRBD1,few,CASSSGTGGAETQYF,TGTGCCAGCAGCTCCGGGACAGGGGGCGCGGAGACCCAGTACTTC
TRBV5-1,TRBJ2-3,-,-,CASSYGTAETQYF,TGCGCCAGCAGCTACGGGACTGCTGAGACGCAGTATTTT
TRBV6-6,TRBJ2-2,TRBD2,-,CASSYSGGRDTGELFF,TGTGCCAGCAGTTACTCGGGCGGGAGGGATACCGGGGAGCTGTTTTTT
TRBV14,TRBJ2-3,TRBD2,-,CASSQVFGTSGRPLADTQYF,TGTGCCAGCAGCCAAGTCTTTGGGACTAGCGGGAGGCCCCTCGCAGATACGCAGTATTTT
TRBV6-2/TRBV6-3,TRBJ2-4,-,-,CASSEERGKGNIQYF,TGTGCCAGCAGTGAAGAACGGGGTAAGGGAAACATTCAGTACTTC
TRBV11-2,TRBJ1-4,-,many,CASSQSGGRNEKLFF,TGTGCCAGCAGCCAATCCGGGGGCCGCAATGAAAAACTGTTTTTT
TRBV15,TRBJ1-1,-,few,CATSRDHIEAFF,TGTGCCACCAGCAGAGACCATATAGAAGCTTTCTTT
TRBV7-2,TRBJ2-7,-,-,CASSGRGGKGLHEQYF,TGTGCCAGCAGCGGTCGAGGCGGGAAGGGGTTACACGAGCAGTACTTC
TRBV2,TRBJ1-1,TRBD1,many,CASSRTGGEAFF,TGTGCCAGCAGTCGTACAGGGGGAGAAGCTTTCTTT
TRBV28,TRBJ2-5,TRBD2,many,CASSLWGGDYQETQYF,TGTGCCAGCAGCCTATGGGGGGGGGACTACCAAGAGACCCAGTACTTC
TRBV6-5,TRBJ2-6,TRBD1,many,CASSYSTGHGANVLTF,TGTGCCAGCAGTTACTCGACAGGGCACGGGGCCAACGTCCTGACTTTC
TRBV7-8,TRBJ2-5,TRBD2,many,CASSSREGKQETQYF,TGTGCCAGCAGCTCACGGGAGGGGAAACAAGAGACCCAGTACTTC
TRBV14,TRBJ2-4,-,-,CASSQEGVGTKNIQYF,TGTGCCAGCAGCCAAGAGGGCGTAGGGACCAAAAACATTCAGTACTTC
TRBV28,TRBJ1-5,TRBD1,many,CASSDRARGTNQPQHF,TGTGCCAGCAGTGACCGTGCCAGGGGGACCAATCAGCCCCAGCATTTT
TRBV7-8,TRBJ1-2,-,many,CASSLALLAGDGYTF,TGTGCCAGCAGCTTAGCGCTCTTGGCCGGAGATGGCTACACCTTC
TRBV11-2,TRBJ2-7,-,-,CASRPIPCPPFCEQYF,TGTGCCAGCAGACCAATACCTTGCCCCCCTTTTTGCGAGCAGTACTTC
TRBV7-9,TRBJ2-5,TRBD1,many,CASSLRQGGVETQYF,TGTGCCAGCAGCTTGAGACAGGGCGGTGTAGAGACCCAGTACTTC
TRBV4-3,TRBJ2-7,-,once,CASSQGIGFYEQYF,TGCGCCAGCAGCCAAGGGATAGGCTTTTACGAGCAGTACTTC